This T cell receptor (beta chain) came from a study of metastatic and nonmetastatic thyroid tumors (dated by TCRdb to about 2020). For the wider study: For patients with malignant and with benign thyroid disease, the researchers compared repertoires between peripheral blood samples and tumor or nodule tissue samples.

Before undergoing thyroid surgery, none of the patients had been given any kind of treatment. Using T-cell receptor beta sequencing, the researchers looked back retrospectively at clinical samples from patients, gathered between about 2012 and 2019. The paper's findings and limits, for the study overall: TCR beta diversity was reported as significantly higher in malignant tumors than in benign nodules, in both blood and tumor samples.

Library preparation was by PCR. The listed sequencing device is Illumina HiSeq 4000. High-throughput sequencing was used to profile the TCR beta-chain CDR3 region of each patient. In the authors' own workflow: A classifier to discriminate distant-metastatic papillary thyroid cancer patients was built from CDR3 differences across clinicopathological groups. To measure repertoire diversity the researchers used the Shannon index, while the Morisita-Horn index served to gauge how similar the tumor and blood repertoires were. TCRdb reprocessing: public reads trimmed at Q25 with fastp, clones called with MiXCR, in-frame beta chains kept. V and J calls and clone size were set by TCRdb, not the authors. The sample contains over 25,000 clones, 7.4% of them found a single time. The top ten clones comprise about two fifths of the sample. V lost 0 bases and J lost 6 bases; the stretch between them is 9 bases long. Measured from the cysteine to the phenylalanine, the CDR3 is 13 residues long. Just the 39-base CDR3 DNA is kept, in frame starting at base 1. Taken from the germline V gene, the CDR1 and CDR2 loops are MNHEY and SVGEGT.

This clone was recorded many times. Its specific antigen is unknown. Base qualities are not provided; no much larger clone lies one nucleotide away. The chain is made from TRBV6-2 or TRBV6-3 and TRBJ2-7; the D segment cannot be called with confidence. The source material was blood. The clonotype was recovered from a female donor with papillary thyroid cancer or a benign thyroid nodule (not recorded which). Some clones in this sample may be carry-over from other donors' samples. The encoded CDR3 is CASSYSSIGEQYF. The DNA is TGTGCCAGCAGTTACTCTTCCATCGGCGAGCAGTACTTC.